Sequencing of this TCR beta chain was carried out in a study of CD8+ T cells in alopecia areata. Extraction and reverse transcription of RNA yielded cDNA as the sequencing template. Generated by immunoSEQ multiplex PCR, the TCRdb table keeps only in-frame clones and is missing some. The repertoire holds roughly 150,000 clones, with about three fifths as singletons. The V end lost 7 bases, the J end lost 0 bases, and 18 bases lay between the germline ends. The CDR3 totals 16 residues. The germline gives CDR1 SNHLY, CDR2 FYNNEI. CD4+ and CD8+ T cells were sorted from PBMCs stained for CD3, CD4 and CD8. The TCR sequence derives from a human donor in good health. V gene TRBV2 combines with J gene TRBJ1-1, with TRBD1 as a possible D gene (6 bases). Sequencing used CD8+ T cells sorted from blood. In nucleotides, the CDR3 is TGTGCCAGCAATCCGGCGGGACAAGGTATGAACACTGAAGCTTTCTTT. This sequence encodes CASNPAGQGMNTEAFF.